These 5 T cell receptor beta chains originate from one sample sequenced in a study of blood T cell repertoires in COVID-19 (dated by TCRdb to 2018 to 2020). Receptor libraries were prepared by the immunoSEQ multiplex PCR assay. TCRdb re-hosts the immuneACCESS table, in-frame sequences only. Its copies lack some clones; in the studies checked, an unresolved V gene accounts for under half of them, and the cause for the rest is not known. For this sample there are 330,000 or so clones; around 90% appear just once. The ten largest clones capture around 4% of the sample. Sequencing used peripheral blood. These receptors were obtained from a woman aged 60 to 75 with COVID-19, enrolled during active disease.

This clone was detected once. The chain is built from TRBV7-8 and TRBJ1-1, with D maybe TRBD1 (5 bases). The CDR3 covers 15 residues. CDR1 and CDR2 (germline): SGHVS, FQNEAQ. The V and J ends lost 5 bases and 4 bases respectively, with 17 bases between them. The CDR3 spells CASSLGTPIGTEAFF. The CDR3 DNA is TGTGCCAGCAGCCTCGGGACTCCTATTGGCACTGAAGCTTTCTTT. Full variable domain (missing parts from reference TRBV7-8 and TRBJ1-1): GAGVSQSPRYKVAKRGQDVALRCDPISGHVSLFWYQQALGQGPEFLTYFQNEAQLDKSGLPSDRFFAERPEGSVSTLKIQRTQQEDSAVYLCASSLGTPIGTEAFFGQGTRLTVV.

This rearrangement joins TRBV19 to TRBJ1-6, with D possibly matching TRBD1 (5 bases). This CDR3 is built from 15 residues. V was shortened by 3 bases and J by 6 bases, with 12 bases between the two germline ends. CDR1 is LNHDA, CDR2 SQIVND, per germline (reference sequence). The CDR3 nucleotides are TGTGCCAGTAGTATGGGCAGGGTCTCTAATTCACCCCTCCACTTT. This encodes CASSMGRVSNSPLHF.

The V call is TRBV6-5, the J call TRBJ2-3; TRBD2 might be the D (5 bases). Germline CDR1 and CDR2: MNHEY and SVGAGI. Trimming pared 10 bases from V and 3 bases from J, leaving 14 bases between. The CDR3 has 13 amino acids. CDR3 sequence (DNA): TGTGCCACCACGAGGGAAGTAACAGATACGCAGTATTTT. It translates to CATTREVTDTQYF.

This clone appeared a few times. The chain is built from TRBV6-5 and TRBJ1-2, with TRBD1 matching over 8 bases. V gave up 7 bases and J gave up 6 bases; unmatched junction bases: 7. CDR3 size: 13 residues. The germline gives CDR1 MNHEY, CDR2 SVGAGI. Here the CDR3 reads CASTIGQGNGYTF. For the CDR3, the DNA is TGTGCCAGCACGATAGGACAGGGCAATGGCTACACCTTC.

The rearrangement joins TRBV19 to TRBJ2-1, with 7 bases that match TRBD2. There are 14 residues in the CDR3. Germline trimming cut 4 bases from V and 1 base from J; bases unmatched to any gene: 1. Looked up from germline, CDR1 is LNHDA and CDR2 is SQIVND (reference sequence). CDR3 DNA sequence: TGTGCCAGTAGTAGGGGGGGTTCCTACAATGAGCAGTTCTTC. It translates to CASSRGGSYNEQFF.